This paragraph covers one T cell receptor beta chain sequence. The target antigen is unknown. Time point noted: after dendritic cell vaccination, including at tumor progression/relapse. Isocitrate dehydrogenase mutation was absent in all glioblastoma patients. Up to about 2 ug genomic DNA was used for TCRB CDR3 amplification. TCRdb keeps only in-frame clones here, not all; method: immunoSEQ multiplex PCR. The data contain approximately 99,000 clones, approximately 80% of them singletons. The J segment lost 4 bases and the V segment lost 4 bases, leaving 3 bases of the junction unmatched. This CDR3 region has 14 residues. CDR1 and CDR2 from the germline V gene are SGHRS and YFSETQ. This sample was taken from a study of glioma-infiltrating T cells after dendritic cell vaccination. Study outcomes and limitations: Few patients contributed both blood and tumor specimens.

The chain uses TRBV5-1 and TRBJ2-3; TRBD1 matches 10 bases. This TCR was sampled from a human donor with glioblastoma. Source: blood, taken after dendritic cell vaccination. The DNA of the CDR3 is TGCGCCAGCAGCCCGGGACAGGGGCCAGATACGCAGTATTTT. As protein: CASSPGQGPDTQYF.